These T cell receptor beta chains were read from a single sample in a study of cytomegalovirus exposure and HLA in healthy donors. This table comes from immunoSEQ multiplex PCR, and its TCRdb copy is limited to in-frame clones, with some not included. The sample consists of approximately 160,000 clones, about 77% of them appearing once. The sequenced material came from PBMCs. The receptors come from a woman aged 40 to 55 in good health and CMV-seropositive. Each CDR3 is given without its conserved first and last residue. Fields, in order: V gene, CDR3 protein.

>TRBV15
ATSSRPLLGQYNSPLH
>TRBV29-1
SVHYLAGPGAQY
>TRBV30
AWSRTGSINQPQH
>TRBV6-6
ASTGDRAQPQH
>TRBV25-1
ASSGRTGVPSTDTQY
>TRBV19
ATSVGTGNTGELF
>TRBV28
ASSKGTGAIGGNEQF
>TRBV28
ASSSIPGSGNTIY
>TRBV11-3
ASSLAPLLTGELF
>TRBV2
ASSVREGIYNEQF
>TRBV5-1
ASSSEGQGRTDTQY
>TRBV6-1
ASSESAGAWQETQY
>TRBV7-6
ASISGVSGDTQY
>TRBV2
ASTHWRGQGQTTNEKLF
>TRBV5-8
ASSRRQGWAF
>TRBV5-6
ASSIKFFLGGNEQF
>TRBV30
AWSTGGYTEAF
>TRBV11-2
ASSHLPGGSYNEQF
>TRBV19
ASIGGTGGEGTNTEAF
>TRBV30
AWSSRVEQPQH
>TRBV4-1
ASSYPGGASTDTQY
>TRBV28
ASSLEGQPQH